One and the same sample provided the 5 T cell receptor beta chains below, sequenced in a study of blood T cell repertoires in COVID-19. Profiled with immunoSEQ multiplex PCR; TCRdb holds only in-frame clones, not every one. The sample gives tens of thousands of clones, about 81% of which show up once; roughly 2.5% is in the top ten. Sequencing was carried out using peripheral blood. The receptor set was obtained from a woman aged 65 to 85 with COVID-19, enrolled during active disease.

The chain recombines TRBV24-1 with TRBJ2-1; a weak D match, TRBD2 (7 bases). CDR1 KGHDR and CDR2 SFDVKD come from the germline V gene. The CDR3 is 13 amino acids. V was cut by 4 bases and J by 9 bases, with 12 bases left in between. The CDR3 DNA sequence: TGTGCCACCAGTGAAAACAGGGAGGGTGAGCAGTTCTTC. Residues: CATSENREGEQFF.

This chain uses TRBV7-8 with TRBJ2-3; D is ambiguous. There are 14 residues in the CDR3. Germline loops: CDR1 SGHVS, CDR2 FQNEAQ. V gave up 1 base and J gave up 2 bases, with 7 bases separating them. The CDR3 region has the DNA TGTGCCAGCAGCTTAGGGCAGTACACAGATACGCAGTATTTT. It translates to CASSLGQYTDTQYF.

The rearrangement uses TRBV12-3 or TRBV12-4 and TRBJ2-7; unclear D gene. Trimming took 3 bases from V and 3 from J, leaving 9 bases between them. The CDR3 totals 13 residues. The CDR3: CASSFGPSYEQYV. As DNA, the CDR3 is TGTGCCAGCAGTTTTGGGCCAAGCTACGAGCAGTACGTC.

This chain joins TRBV5-4 and TRBJ1-2; 7 bases match TRBD1. This CDR3 has 13 residues. The germline V gene encodes CDR1 SGHNT and CDR2 YYREEE (reference sequence). V lost 3 bases and J lost 5; bases outside the gene matches: 4. CDR3 residues: CASSSDRFYGYTF. The CDR3 nucleotides read TGTGCCAGCAGCTCGGACAGGTTTTATGGCTACACCTTC.

The chain couples TRBV7-9 to TRBJ1-4; no firm D call. Germline loops: CDR1 SEHNR, CDR2 FQNEAQ (reference sequence). The CDR3 consists of 13 residues. V shed 1 base and J shed 7 bases, with 7 bases lying between them. CDR3 sequence (DNA): TGTGCCAGCAGCTTAGGACCAGGTGAAAAACTGTTTTTT. This encodes CASSLGPGEKLFF.